The next 20 T cell receptor beta chains were all read from a single sample in a study of cytomegalovirus exposure and HLA in healthy donors. Researchers ran the PCR with 60 Vbeta and 13 Jbeta primers. The table came from immunoSEQ multiplex PCR; TCRdb's copy has only in-frame clones and leaves some out. The sample lists around 200,000 clones; over 75% were seen once. Sample: PBMCs. These receptors came from a man between 18 and 29 years old in good health and CMV-seronegative.

The chain uses TRBV7-2 and TRBJ2-7, with D perhaps TRBD2 (6 bases). V shed 0 bases and J shed 3 bases, with 18 bases lying between them. Germline V gives CDR1 SGHTA, CDR2 FQGNSA. This CDR3 has 17 residues. The CDR3 protein is CASSLAGGTLTHYEQYF. DNA for the CDR3: TGTGCCAGCAGCTTAGCCGGCGGGACCCTTACCCACTACGAGCAGTACTTC.

The V call is TRBV10-3, the J call TRBJ2-5, with 10 bases matching TRBD2. This CDR3 region has 15 residues. V gave up 7 bases and J gave up 3 bases; unmatched junction bases: 8. Germline CDR1 ENHRY, CDR2 SYGVKD. CDR3 residues: CAITYALAGEETQYF. CDR3 sequence (DNA): TGTGCCATCACCTACGCCCTAGCGGGGGAAGAGACCCAGTACTTC.

The chain employs TRBV7-9 and TRBJ2-2, with no clear D. V lost 2 bases and J 2 bases, leaving 12 bases between the germline ends. This CDR3 region has 16 residues. CDR1 is SEHNR, CDR2 FQNEAQ, per germline (reference sequence). The DNA for the CDR3 is TGTGCCAGCAGCTTACGAGTCGGTTCTAACACCGGGGAGCTGTTTTTT. Translating it yields CASSLRVGSNTGELFF.

This chain uses TRBV19 with TRBJ1-1; TRBD1 matches 7 bases. The germline V gene encodes CDR1 LNHDA and CDR2 SQIVND (reference sequence). The CDR3 is 14 residues long. The trim removed 4 bases at V and 2 bases at J, leaving 4 bases unmatched. The DNA of the CDR3 is TGTGCCAGTAGTAAGAGGGACAGCAACACTGAAGCTTTCTTT. Its translation: CASSKRDSNTEAFF.

This chain joins TRBV29-1 and TRBJ1-3; D gene uncertain. The CDR3 is made up of 13 amino acids. Between the trimmed V and J ends, which lost 7 bases and 4 bases, there was a span of 14 bases. Per the germline V gene, CDR1 is SQVTM and CDR2 is ANQGSEA. The CDR3 here is CSAVGEAGNTIYF. Written as DNA, the CDR3 is TGCAGCGCGGTCGGGGAGGCAGGAAACACCATATATTTT.

This clone appeared a single time. This chain links TRBV30 with TRBJ1-2; D not resolved. Trimming cost V 0 bases and J 8 bases, with 7 bases left between them. The CDR3 is 11 residues long. Germline assignment: CDR1 GTSNPN and CDR2 SVGIG (reference sequence). The CDR3 spells CAWSVGYGYTF. In DNA form, the CDR3 reads TGTGCCTGGAGTGTCGGGTACGGCTACACCTTC.

This chain uses TRBV6-1 with TRBJ1-2; D remains ambiguous. Germline V gene sequence: CDR1 MNHNS, CDR2 SASEGT. The CDR3 is made up of 12 amino acids. V shed 9 bases and J shed 2 bases, with 10 bases lying between them. CDR3 nucleotide sequence: TGTGCCAGTAAGTACACCAACTATGGCTACACCTTC. As protein: CASKYTNYGYTF.

The table lists this clone with a few counts. The same CDR3 is also encoded by other DNA sequences in this sample. V usage is TRBV7-6 and J usage is TRBJ1-1, with D possibly matching TRBD1 (5 bases). The germline V gene has CDR1 SGHVS and CDR2 FNYEAQ. CDR3 length: 14 amino acids. Between the trimmed V and J ends, which lost 5 bases and 1 base, there was a span of 11 bases. The CDR3 DNA reads as TGTGCCAGCAGCCTAACAGGATCGAACACTGAAGCTTTCTTT. It translates to CASSLTGSNTEAFF.

The chain is built from TRBV6-1 and TRBJ1-5; 11 bases are a match to TRBD1. This CDR3 is built from 15 residues. From germline, CDR1 is MNHNS and CDR2 SASEGT. J lost 1 base, V lost 7 bases, and 3 bases had no gene match. CDR3 sequence: CASNRDRGSNQPQHF. DNA of the CDR3: TGTGCCAGCAACAGGGACAGGGGGAGCAATCAGCCCCAGCATTTT.

The chain is built from TRBV30 and TRBJ2-3; TRBD2 is a possible D gene (7 bases). Germline lookup yields CDR1 GTSNPN and CDR2 SVGIG (reference sequence). CDR3 length: 13 amino acids. Here the CDR3 reads CAGGTTSTDTQYF. The CDR3 nucleotides are TGTGCGGGAGGGACAACTAGCACAGATACGCAGTATTTT.

The chain carries TRBV7-3 and TRBJ1-3, with unresolved D. Germline V gene lookup returns CDR1 SGHTA and CDR2 FQGTGA. This CDR3 has 13 residues. Deletions cut 11 bases from V and 0 bases from J, with 11 bases between. CDR3 residues: CASGRGSGNTIYF. In DNA form, the CDR3 reads TGTGCCTCCGGACGGGGCTCTGGAAACACCATATATTTT.

The chain links TRBV5-1 to TRBJ2-3; weak D call: TRBD2 (6 bases). CDR1 SGHRS and CDR2 YFSETQ come from the germline V gene. The CDR3 totals 14 residues. The ends were cut back, 4 bases at V and 6 bases at J, with 15 bases in the middle. Written as DNA, the CDR3 is TGCGCCAGCAGCCCTGGGGGGTCGCGGGATACGCAGTATTTT. Translation gives CASSPGGSRDTQYF.

This chain joins TRBV7-9 and TRBJ1-2; 9 nucleotides align to TRBD1. Germline CDR1 SEHNR, CDR2 FQNEAQ (reference sequence). The V gene end was trimmed by 5 bases and the J gene end by 12 bases; junction bases not matched to a gene: 28. There are 19 residues in the CDR3. The CDR3 sequence: CASSDPWTGERVTGLWDTF. For the CDR3, the DNA is TGTGCCAGCAGCGACCCTTGGACAGGGGAACGAGTAACGGGTCTCTGGGACACCTTC.

V gene TRBV4-1 combines with J gene TRBJ2-7; maybe TRBD2 (6 bases). CDR3 length: 14 residues. Germline assignment: CDR1 MGHRA and CDR2 YSYEKL. The V gene lost 4 bases and the J gene lost 0 bases, with 10 bases spanning the gap. Here the CDR3 reads CASSPRDFSYEQYF. Here the CDR3 DNA reads TGCGCCAGCAGCCCCCGGGACTTCTCCTACGAGCAGTACTTC.

The chain carries TRBV5-1 and TRBJ2-3, with 12 bases fitting TRBD2. The trim removed 2 bases at V and 0 bases at J, leaving 7 bases unmatched. The V gene's germline CDR1 is SGHRS and CDR2 YFSETQ. The CDR3 loop spans 18 amino acids. This CDR3 reads CASSFLAGGPPSTDTQYF. DNA for the CDR3: TGCGCCAGCAGCTTTCTAGCGGGAGGGCCCCCGAGCACAGATACGCAGTATTTT.

This chain connects TRBV7-9 to TRBJ1-2, with D hard to call. Germline V gene sequence: CDR1 SEHNR, CDR2 FQNEAQ (reference sequence). The length of the CDR3 is 14 residues. Trimming removed 5 bases at V and 4 bases at J, with 14 bases between. The CDR3 sequence: CASSEGSIVYGYTF. The CDR3 bases are TGTGCCAGCAGCGAGGGCAGCATAGTCTATGGCTACACCTTC. Full variable domain (missing parts from reference TRBV7-9 and TRBJ1-2): DTGVSQNPRHKITKRGQNVTFRCDPISEHNRLYWYRQTLGQGPEFLTYFQNEAQLEKSRLLSDRFSAERPKGSFSTLEIQRTEQGDSAMYLCASSEGSIVYGYTFGSGTRLTVV.

The chain carries TRBV6-6 and TRBJ1-5; possible D gene TRBD1, 6 bases. The length of the CDR3 is 15 residues. Germline CDR1 reads MNHNY; CDR2 reads SVGAGI (reference sequence). Trimming pared 8 bases from V and 2 bases from J, leaving 16 bases between. The CDR3 coding sequence is TGTGCCAGCGTAAACAGGGACGGAGGCAATCAGCCCCAGCATTTT. It yields the protein CASVNRDGGNQPQHF.

The CDR3, as DNA: TGCGCCAGCAGCTTAATTACTAGCGGGAGTTTAACCGGGGAGCTGTTTTTT. Residues: CASSLITSGSLTGELFF. The rearrangement uses TRBV5-1 and TRBJ2-2; 11 bases agree with TRBD2. The CDR3 consists of 17 residues. Losses at the gene ends were 2 bases for V and 5 bases for J; bases not matched to a gene: 8. Germline assignment: CDR1 SGHRS and CDR2 YFSETQ. Variable domain in full (rest from reference TRBV5-1 and TRBJ2-2): KAGVTQTPRYLIKTRGQQVTLSCSPISGHRSVSWYQQTPGQGLQFLFEYFSETQRNKGNFPGRFSGRQFSNSRSEMNVSTLELGDSALYLCASSLITSGSLTGELFFGEGSRLTVL.

The V gene is TRBV28, the J gene TRBJ2-1; perhaps TRBD2 as D (6 bases). Trimming removed 3 bases at V and 8 bases at J, with 23 bases between. The CDR3 contains 17 residues. Per the germline V gene, CDR1 is MDHEN and CDR2 is SYDVKM. CDR3 sequence (DNA): TGTGCCAGCAGTTTCCTCAAGACTAGTCGGTCTCTCGATGAGCAGTTCTTC. Protein sequence: CASSFLKTSRSLDEQFF. The full variable domain, its missing parts supplied by reference TRBV28 and TRBJ2-1, is DVKVTQSSRYLVKRTGEKVFLECVQDMDHENMFWYRQDPGLGLRLIYFSYDVKMKEKGDIPEGYSVSREKKERFSLILESASTNQTSMYLCASSFLKTSRSLDEQFFGPGTRLTVL.

The rearrangement uses TRBV14 and TRBJ2-3; no definite D call. Germline V gives CDR1 SGHDN, CDR2 FVKESK. V lost 1 base and J lost 7, with 6 bases in between. This CDR3 region has 12 residues. The CDR3: CASSQGLNTQYF. CDR3 in DNA: TGTGCCAGCAGCCAAGGACTTAATACGCAGTATTTT. The full variable domain, in which reference TRBV14 and TRBJ2-3 provide the parts outside the CDR3, is EAGVTQFPSHSVIEKGQTVTLRCDPISGHDNLYWYRRVMGKEIKFLLHFVKESKQDESGMPNNRFLAERTGGTYSTLKVQPAELEDSGVYFCASSQGLNTQYFGPGTRLTVL.